Below are 17 T cell receptor delta chains sequenced from a single sample in a study of Vδ1+ human thymocytes. General study points: Highly polyclonal TRG and TRD repertoires with Gaussian CDR3 length distributions appeared in thymus.

For these receptors, no antigen is known. Extracted RNA was reverse transcribed into cDNA. Pooled V-gene forward primers with one constant-region reverse primer generated the CDR3 amplicons by multiplex PCR. TCRdb reapplied CATT to the multiplex PCR reads. There are 80,000 or so delta-chain clones in the sample; approximately 30% occur only once, and more than 0.25% lies in the top ten. Sequencing was performed on Vdelta1+ gamma-delta thymocytes from the thymus. Subset: FACS-sorted CD3+ TCRalphabeta- TCRVdelta1+ TCRVdelta2- thymocytes. The receptor source for this set is a boy in the first two years of life who had congenital heart surgery.

V and J are TRDV1 and TRDJ1; 12 bases fit TRDD3. Trimming took 0 bases from V and 3 from J; bases not matched to a gene: 23. The CDR3 runs to 23 residues. Germline-derived CDR1 and CDR2 are TSWWSYY and QGS. CDR3: CALGELKPSSLYWGILWADKLIF. CDR3 nucleotides: TGTGCTCTTGGGGAACTGAAGCCTTCTTCCCTATACTGGGGGATACTATGGGCCGATAAACTCATCTTT.

This chain connects TRDV1 to TRDJ1; D not certain. V lost 2 bases and J 2 bases, leaving 6 bases between the germline ends. Looked up from germline, CDR1 is TSWWSYY and CDR2 is QGS. The CDR3 is 13 amino acids. The CDR3 DNA sequence: TGTGCTCTTGGGGAAATCGGAACCGATAAACTCATCTTT. Translating gives CALGEIGTDKLIF.

The V gene is TRDV1, the J gene TRDJ1; D is undetermined. CDR1 is TSWWSYY, CDR2 QGS, per germline. V lost 10 bases, J lost 0 bases, and 24 bases lay in between. This CDR3 has 17 residues. DNA for the CDR3: TGTGCTCCTCCCTTACCTGCCGGGGCCACGGACACCGATAAACTCATCTTT. This sequence encodes CAPPLPAGATDTDKLIF.

The rearrangement joins TRDV1 to TRDJ1, with TRDD3 identical over 11 bases. V gave up 1 base and J gave up 3 bases; unmatched junction bases: 13. Germline CDR1 TSWWSYY, CDR2 QGS. This CDR3 is 19 amino acids long. The CDR3 sequence: CALGERGILGDIPPDKLIF. CDR3 nucleotides: TGTGCTCTTGGGGAACGGGGAATACTGGGGGATATTCCACCCGATAAACTCATCTTT.

The V and J genes are TRDV1 and TRDJ1; D perhaps matches TRDD2 (6 bases). Germline V lookup: CDR1 TSWWSYY, CDR2 QGS. This CDR3 is built from 17 residues. V was trimmed by 1 base and J by 1 base, leaving 16 bases between them. CDR3 DNA: TGTGCTCTTGGGGAACATTTCCTAACATCCACCACCGATAAACTCATCTTT. Encoded protein: CALGEHFLTSTTDKLIF.

V gene TRDV1 combines with J gene TRDJ1; possibly TRDD3 for D (6 bases). The CDR3 is 18 residues long. Trimming left V 0 bases short and J 6 bases short, with 23 bases between. CDR1 is TSWWSYY, CDR2 QGS, per germline. The CDR3: CALGELSPSSILGYKLIF. The CDR3 DNA sequence: TGTGCTCTTGGGGAACTATCCCCCTCTTCTATACTGGGATATAAACTCATCTTT.

The chain uses TRDV1 and TRDJ1; D is possibly TRDD2 (6 bases). The V end was cut by 4 bases, the J end by 6 bases, with 18 bases between. CDR3 length: 15 amino acids. Germline CDR1 TSWWSYY, CDR2 QGS. CDR3 nucleotides: TGTGCTCTTGGGGGGTCCTACGGAGGGGGCCATAAACTCATCTTT. Translation gives CALGGSYGGGHKLIF.

A few counts support this clone. This chain uses TRDV2 with TRDJ1; 8 positions match TRDD3. The V gene end was trimmed by 3 bases and the J gene end by 1 base; junction bases not matched to a gene: 12. Germline CDR1 is GEAIGNYY and CDR2 is EKD. The CDR3 has 17 amino acids. The CDR3 DNA reads as TGTGCCTGTGACTTAGAAACTGGGGGGCGACTCACCGATAAACTCATCTTT. Protein: CACDLETGGRLTDKLIF.

This clone was seen more than once but under ten times. The gene calls are TRDV1 and TRDJ1; TRDD3 matches at 13 bases. The germline V gene has CDR1 TSWWSYY and CDR2 QGS. The CDR3 covers 20 residues. V dropped 2 bases and J dropped 8; count of bases not matched to a gene: 20. Written as DNA, the CDR3 is TGTGCTCTTGGGGAAAGGTGGGATGGGCGTACTGGGGGATACGCCCCAAAACTCATCTTT. It translates to CALGERWDGRTGGYAPKLIF.

V and J are TRDV1 and TRDJ1; 13 nucleotides align to TRDD3. V lost 1 base and J lost 12; bases outside the gene matches: 29. CDR1 and CDR2 (germline): TSWWSYY, QGS. The CDR3 totals 22 residues. The DNA of the CDR3 is TGTGCTCTTGGGGAACGGGGCGCCTTCCGTAAGGGTACTGGGGGATACGCCGCGGGGATCATCTTT. Protein product: CALGERGAFRKGTGGYAAGIIF.

The rearrangement links TRDV1 to TRDJ1; TRDD3 might be the D (5 bases). The CDR3 sequence is 17 residues long. The ends were cut back, 3 bases at V and 0 bases at J, with 17 bases in the middle. Germline loops: CDR1 TSWWSYY, CDR2 QGS. The CDR3 coding sequence is TGTGCTCTTGGGGACCCGGGGCTGGGAACGTACACCGATAAACTCATCTTT. Its translation: CALGDPGLGTYTDKLIF.

The chain is built from TRDV1 and TRDJ1, with TRDD3 matching over 8 bases. Looked up from germline, CDR1 is TSWWSYY and CDR2 is QGS. Unmatched junction bases numbered 13, after V lost 1 base and J lost 3 bases. The CDR3 runs to 18 residues. The CDR3 sequence is CALGEPPRGDKVPDKLIF. The CDR3 nucleotides are TGTGCTCTTGGGGAACCCCCTCGGGGGGATAAAGTCCCCGATAAACTCATCTTT.

This clone was detected only a few times. This rearrangement joins TRDV1 to TRDJ1; 12 bases are a match to TRDD3. The CDR3 contains 18 residues. Germline V gives CDR1 TSWWSYY, CDR2 QGS. Losses at the gene ends were 4 bases for V and 0 bases for J; bases not matched to a gene: 9. CDR3 region: CALGVRNTGGYYTDKLIF. The CDR3 bases are TGTGCTCTTGGGGTGCGGAATACTGGGGGATACTACACCGATAAACTCATCTTT.

The chain employs TRDV1 and TRDJ2; 11 positions match TRDD3. The CDR3 is 23 amino acids. The germline CDR1 and CDR2 sequences are TSWWSYY and QGS. Germline trimming cut 0 bases from V and 4 bases from J; bases unmatched to any gene: 22. CDR3 DNA: TGTGCTCTTGGGGAACTGGCGGCAGGCTCAAGATACTGGGGGATAATTAGGACAGCACAACTCTTCTTT. This sequence encodes CALGELAAGSRYWGIIRTAQLFF.

The chain has TRDV1 and TRDJ1, with 7 bases matching TRDD3. CDR3 length: 19 residues. V trimming: 1 base; J trimming: 3 bases; junction bases outside the gene matches: 17. Germline V CDR1 and CDR2: TSWWSYY, QGS. The CDR3 loop is CALGERVSTGVGIPDKLIF. The CDR3 nucleotides read TGTGCTCTTGGGGAACGGGTTAGTACTGGGGTCGGGATACCCGATAAACTCATCTTT.

Concerning this clone: The junction and the germline gene differ at one end; a read error may be behind it. The chain couples TRDV1 to TRDJ1; 8 bases line up with TRDD3. There are 16 residues in the CDR3. The germline V gene encodes CDR1 TSWWSYY and CDR2 QGS. CDR3 sequence: CALVLTGGSYTDKLIF. CDR3 nucleotide sequence: TGTGCCCTTGTGCTAACTGGGGGTTCGTACACCGATAAACTCATCTTT.

This sequence joins TRDV1 and TRDJ1; D possibly corresponds to TRDD3 (5 bases). Germline CDR1 is TSWWSYY and CDR2 is QGS. The CDR3 is 20 amino acids. Trimming shortened V by 2 bases and J by 3 bases, and 28 bases separated the two germline ends. CDR3 nucleotides: TGTGCTCTTGGGGAAGTTCGAGGCATCTCTCATACGTTTGGTGCCGATAAACTCATCTTT. This encodes CALGEVRGISHTFGADKLIF.